The next 32 T cell receptor beta chains were all read from a single sample in a study of CD8 T cells in ankylosing spondylitis. TCRdb analysed the 5' RACE reads with MiXCR anew, one entry per CDR3 protein. The sample lists around 280,000 distinct CDR3 sequences, 20% occurring once. Sequencing was performed on blood, either unsorted or a sorted T cell fraction (not recorded which). Receptors originate from a male donor with ankylosing spondylitis or in good health (not recorded which).

The chain employs TRBV5-1 and TRBJ2-4; 7 bases match TRBD1. With V trimmed by 3 bases and J by 9 bases, 9 bases remained unmatched. The CDR3 is 14 amino acids. Germline CDR1 SGHRS, CDR2 YFSETQ. The CDR3 loop is CASSSTGYDGIQYF. In DNA form, the CDR3 reads TGCGCCAGCAGCTCGACAGGGTATGATGGCATTCAGTACTTC.

The chain uses TRBV12-3 or TRBV12-4 and TRBJ2-2, with D maybe TRBD2 (7 bases). The V end was cut by 7 bases, the J end by 1 base, with 16 bases between. The CDR3 spans 16 residues. The CDR3 DNA reads TGTGCCAGCACCTCCTGGGGGGGGCAGAACACCGGGGAGCTGTTTTTT. It specifies CASTSWGGQNTGELFF.

In its sample, this clonotype was seen many times. The chain links TRBV9 to TRBJ1-4, with a tentative D call TRBD1 (6 bases). V dropped 0 bases and J dropped 4 bases, with 10 bases sitting between them. This CDR3 is built from 15 residues. Germline values: CDR1 SGDLS, CDR2 YYNGEE. The CDR3: CASSVGQAYNEKLFF. DNA of the CDR3: TGTGCCAGCAGCGTAGGACAGGCTTATAATGAAAAACTGTTTTTT.

This clonotype was seen only a few times. The chain employs TRBV12-3 or TRBV12-4 and TRBJ2-2, with TRBD1 matching over 9 bases. Unmatched junction bases numbered 8, after V lost 4 bases and J lost 5 bases. The CDR3 has 16 amino acids. CDR3 residues: CASSWGTGSGTGELFF. As DNA, the CDR3 is TGTGCCAGCAGTTGGGGGACAGGGAGTGGGACCGGGGAGCTGTTTTTT.

This clonotype came up many times. This chain links TRBV28 with TRBJ1-1; D is unresolved. The germline gives CDR1 MDHEN, CDR2 SYDVKM. V was trimmed by 5 bases and J by 1 base, leaving 14 bases between them. The CDR3 covers 15 residues. The CDR3 coding sequence is TGTGCCAGCAGTCCGCACCCCGACGGGAACACTGAAGCTTTCTTT. Translating it yields CASSPHPDGNTEAFF.

The gene calls are TRBV29-1 and TRBJ2-3; 12 nucleotides agree with TRBD2. Germline CDR1 reads SQVTM; CDR2 reads ANQGSEA. This CDR3 region has 17 residues. The trim removed 3 bases at V and 7 bases at J, leaving 14 bases unmatched. DNA for the CDR3: TGCAGCGTTGATAGCCCCCTCACTAGCGGGGGGCCACATACGCAGTATTTT. Translating it yields CSVDSPLTSGGPHTQYF.

This clonotype has only a few counts. V gene TRBV7-2 combines with J gene TRBJ2-5; 7 bases align to TRBD1. Looked up from germline, CDR1 is SGHTA and CDR2 is FQGNSA. With 5 bases clipped from V and 1 base from J, the junction kept 7 bases outside the gene matches. The CDR3 totals 15 residues. The CDR3 nucleotides read TGTGCCAGCAGCCCTACCGGGACAGTCCAAGAGACCCAGTACTTC. Translating gives CASSPTGTVQETQYF.

This clonotype is a singleton in its sample. The chain combines TRBV5-1 with TRBJ2-1, with D perhaps being TRBD1 or TRBD2 (5 bases each). Germline V gives CDR1 SGHRS, CDR2 YFSETQ. The CDR3 runs to 15 residues. V lost 4 bases to trimming and J lost 1 base, with 12 bases between them. CDR3 DNA sequence: TGCGCCAGCAGCGGGGCCGGAGGTTCCTACAATGAGCAGTTCTTC. This gives the protein CASSGAGGSYNEQFF. Using reference TRBV5-1 and TRBJ2-1 for the parts outside the CDR3, the full variable domain is KAGVTQTPRYLIKTRGQQVTLSCSPISGHRSVSWYQQTPGQGLQFLFEYFSETQRNKGNFPGRFSGRQFSNSRSEMNVSTLELGDSALYLCASSGAGGSYNEQFFGPGTRLTVL.

This clonotype was detected ten times or more. This sequence joins TRBV5-1 and TRBJ2-5; D might be TRBD2 (5 bases). Germline CDR1 is SGHRS and CDR2 is YFSETQ. This CDR3 region has 14 residues. V was shortened by 4 bases and J by 3 bases, with 13 bases between the two germline ends. CDR3 sequence (DNA): TGCGCCAGCAGCACCCAGGCGCGGGAAGAGACCCAGTACTTC. It yields the protein CASSTQAREETQYF.

This clonotype was seen ten or more times. This sequence joins TRBV6-1 and TRBJ1-3; TRBD1 is a possible D gene (5 bases). V lost 5 bases, J lost 3 bases, and 8 bases lay in between. The length of the CDR3 is 13 residues. Germline lookup yields CDR1 MNHNS and CDR2 SASEGT. The CDR3 nucleotides read TGTGCCAGCAGTCGAGGGGATGGAAACACCATATATTTT. As protein: CASSRGDGNTIYF.

This clonotype occurred a few times. The chain joins TRBV11-2 to TRBJ2-2; D call uncertain. Germline V gives CDR1 SGHAT, CDR2 FQNNGV. The CDR3 is 15 amino acids. V lost 5 bases, J lost 4 bases, and 14 bases lay in between. This chain's CDR3 is CASSLQLGSTGELFF. The CDR3 DNA follows: TGTGCCAGCAGCCTACAACTCGGTAGCACCGGGGAGCTGTTTTTT.

V is TRBV3-1 and J is TRBJ1-6, with a tentative D call TRBD1 (5 bases). The germline V and J ends were trimmed by 4 bases and 11 bases, with 12 bases remaining between them. CDR3 size: 13 residues. Germline V gene sequence: CDR1 LGHDT, CDR2 YNNKEL (reference sequence). The CDR3 loop is CASSPGRGAPLHF. The DNA of the CDR3 is TGTGCCAGCAGCCCGGGACGGGGGGCACCCCTCCACTTT.

This chain links TRBV6-1 with TRBJ1-5; D remains ambiguous. This CDR3 region has 14 residues. V lost 4 bases, J lost 0 bases, and 7 bases lay in between. Germline V gene data show CDR1 as MNHNS and CDR2 as SASEGT. In nucleotides, the CDR3 is TGTGCCAGCAGTGGGGATTATAGCAATCAGCCCCAGCATTTT. Translated: CASSGDYSNQPQHF.

The chain carries TRBV12-3 or TRBV12-4 and TRBJ1-4, with D perhaps TRBD1 (5 bases). This CDR3 has 12 amino acids. The germline V and J ends were trimmed by 4 bases and 10 bases, with 10 bases remaining between them. The CDR3 nucleotides read TGTGCCAGCAGTTGGGACCGCGGAAAACTGTTTTTT. Protein: CASSWDRGKLFF.

This clonotype was observed once. The junction departs from the called germline gene at one end, perhaps through a read error. The chain employs TRBV3-1 and TRBJ1-2; the D is unclear. The germline V gene has CDR1 LGHDT and CDR2 YNNKEL (reference sequence). CDR3 size: 13 residues. The CDR3 DNA is TGTGCCGGCAGCCCCGACATTGCCTATGGCTACACCTTC. Translation: CAGSPDIAYGYTF.

In its sample, this clonotype was seen many times. This chain links TRBV20-1 with TRBJ1-3, with no clear D. The CDR3 covers 14 residues. The germline V gene encodes CDR1 DFQATT and CDR2 SNEGSKA (reference sequence). The V and J ends lost 2 bases and 0 bases respectively, with 8 bases between them. The CDR3 sequence: CSARSWDSGNTIYF. Here the CDR3 DNA reads TGCAGTGCTAGATCCTGGGACTCTGGAAACACCATATATTTT.

The rearrangement joins TRBV29-1 to TRBJ2-1, with D possibly matching TRBD1 (6 bases). Germline V lookup: CDR1 SQVTM, CDR2 ANQGSEA. This CDR3 region has 13 residues. V was trimmed by 3 bases and J by 7 bases, leaving 13 bases between them. The CDR3 spells CSVEAGALNEQFF. Written as DNA, the CDR3 is TGCAGCGTTGAGGCAGGGGCTCTAAATGAGCAGTTCTTC.

This clonotype has more than one count but fewer than ten. The chain uses TRBV9 and TRBJ1-4; D gene ambiguous. The V gene lost 0 bases and the J gene lost 7 bases, with 19 bases spanning the gap. This CDR3 region has 17 residues. CDR1 is SGDLS and CDR2 is YYNGEE in the germline V gene. CDR3 region: CASSVEGRGGVGEKLFF. For the CDR3, the DNA is TGTGCCAGCAGCGTAGAGGGTCGAGGAGGTGTGGGTGAAAAACTGTTTTTT.

This clonotype came up a few times. The V and J genes are TRBV12-3 or TRBV12-4 and TRBJ1-3; D is undetermined. The ends were cut back, 3 bases at V and 0 bases at J, with 6 bases in the middle. This CDR3 spans 14 amino acids. CDR3 DNA sequence: TGTGCCAGCAGTTTCGGATACTCTGGAAACACCATATATTTT. Translation gives CASSFGYSGNTIYF.

Comments on this clonotype: A much larger clone sits a single nucleotide away, making a read error possible. V and J are TRBV4-1 and TRBJ2-2; D is undetermined. Germline loops: CDR1 MGHRA, CDR2 YSYEKL. The CDR3 runs to 12 residues. V shed 0 bases and J shed 7 bases, with 3 bases lying between them. The DNA for the CDR3 is TGCGCCAGCAGCCAAGAGGGCGGGGAGCTGTTTTTT. This gives the protein CASSQEGGELFF.

J is TRBJ2-2 and V is TRBV20-1, with TRBD1 matching 9 bases. The germline gives CDR1 DFQATT, CDR2 SNEGSKA (reference sequence). The length of the CDR3 is 14 residues. The CDR3 DNA reads as TGCAGCGGTGTGGGACAGGGGAACACCGGGGAGCTGTTTTTT. This sequence encodes CSGVGQGNTGELFF.

The chain employs TRBV7-2 and TRBJ1-3; perhaps TRBD1 as D (5 bases). Per the germline V gene, CDR1 is SGHTA and CDR2 is FQGNSA. The CDR3 has 16 residues. Trimming removed 5 bases from V and 7 bases from J, with 21 bases in between. The DNA of the CDR3 is TGTGCCAGCAGCCCACAAGGAGGGACGCTTGTCAACACCATATATTTT. This encodes CASSPQGGTLVNTIYF.

This clonotype has only a few counts. This chain joins TRBV28 and TRBJ2-2; 8 nucleotides match TRBD2. The CDR3 spans 16 residues. After removal of 2 bases from V and 4 bases from J, the junction contained 6 bases not matched to a gene. CDR1 MDHEN and CDR2 SYDVKM come from the germline V gene. The CDR3 sequence: CASSLGTSGPTGELFF. As DNA, the CDR3 is TGTGCCAGCAGTTTAGGTACTAGCGGACCCACCGGGGAGCTGTTTTTT.

This clonotype was observed many times. This chain uses TRBV20-1 with TRBJ2-1; D may be TRBD2 (6 bases). Per germline, CDR1 DFQATT and CDR2 SNEGSKA (reference sequence). The germline V and J ends were trimmed by 2 bases and 0 bases, with 14 bases remaining between them. The CDR3 length is 16 residues. CDR3 DNA sequence: TGCAGTGCTAGAACAATCCCTAGCGTCTCCTACAATGAGCAGTTCTTC. It is translated as CSARTIPSVSYNEQFF.

This clonotype was counted a few times. The V and J genes are TRBV5-1 and TRBJ1-1, with D tentatively TRBD1 (6 bases). This CDR3 region has 18 residues. In germline, CDR1 is SGHRS, CDR2 YFSETQ. V dropped 1 base and J dropped 4 bases, with 23 bases sitting between them. The CDR3: CASSLSGMVATGTTEAFF. The CDR3 DNA is TGCGCCAGCAGCTTGTCGGGTATGGTAGCAACAGGGACCACTGAAGCTTTCTTT.

V is TRBV30 and J is TRBJ1-5; D not certain. CDR1 and CDR2 (germline): GTSNPN, SVGIG (reference sequence). The V gene lost 1 base and the J gene lost 3 bases, with 7 bases spanning the gap. The CDR3 spans 13 residues. The DNA for the CDR3 is TGTGCCTGGAGTGACGGACTCAATCAGCCCCAGCATTTT. Its protein product is CAWSDGLNQPQHF.

In its sample, this clonotype was seen once. The chain joins TRBV7-9 to TRBJ1-6, with 7 bases aligning to TRBD1. The ends lost 5 bases at V and 9 bases at J; junction bases unmatched: 1. This CDR3 has 12 amino acids. Germline values: CDR1 SEHNR, CDR2 FQNEAQ (reference sequence). The CDR3 protein is CASSDRVSPLHF. The CDR3 DNA is TGTGCCAGCAGCGACAGGGTTTCACCCCTCCACTTT.

The sample holds a few counts of this clonotype. J is TRBJ2-1 and V is TRBV5-1; 15 nucleotides line up with TRBD2. Germline CDR1 and CDR2: SGHRS and YFSETQ. J lost 4 bases, V lost 4 bases, and 15 bases had no gene match. CDR3 length: 20 residues. The CDR3 DNA reads as TGCGCCAGCAGCAAGGGGGGACTAGCGGGAGGACCCAACCCTTACAATGAGCAGTTCTTC. It specifies CASSKGGLAGGPNPYNEQFF.

This clonotype was found many times. This chain uses TRBV5-1 with TRBJ2-7; D gene ambiguous. The germline V gene encodes CDR1 SGHRS and CDR2 YFSETQ. This CDR3 contains 14 residues. V dropped 0 bases and J dropped 2 bases, with 9 bases sitting between them. CDR3 nucleotide sequence: TGCGCCAGCAGCTTGGACAGCCTCACCTACGAGCAGTACGTC. Protein product: CASSLDSLTYEQYV.

The rearrangement uses TRBV5-3 and TRBJ1-4; no clear D gene. TRBV5-3 is an open reading frame whose function is uncertain. V was trimmed by 3 bases and J by 5 bases, leaving 8 bases between them. CDR3 size: 13 residues. DNA of the CDR3: TGTGCCAGAAGCTACCACAACAATGAAAAACTGTTTTTT. This codes for CARSYHNNEKLFF.

This clonotype appeared a few times. V usage is TRBV20-1 and J usage is TRBJ2-3; D may be TRBD1 or TRBD2 (5 bases each). V was cut by 3 bases and J by 2 bases, with 6 bases left in between. The CDR3 totals 12 residues. Germline CDR1 reads DFQATT; CDR2 reads SNEGSKA (reference sequence). CDR3 sequence reads: CSASGATDTQYF. The CDR3 DNA reads as TGCAGTGCTAGCGGGGCCACAGATACGCAGTATTTT.

The DNA of the CDR3 is TGTGCCACACGGCTGGGGTCTGGGAACACTGAAGCTTTCTTT. This gives the protein CATRLGSGNTEAFF. The rearrangement joins TRBV19 to TRBJ1-1, with D uncertain. CDR1 is LNHDA and CDR2 is SQIVND in the germline V gene (reference sequence). Deletions cut 10 bases from V and 1 base from J, with 16 bases between. The CDR3 extends over 14 amino acids.